This TCR beta chain appears in the sequencing data of a study of PD-1 blockade in classical Hodgkin lymphoma. Exposure to brentuximab vedotin varied, and each patient had relapsed following autologous stem cell transplantation. This table comes from immunoSEQ multiplex PCR, and its TCRdb copy is limited to in-frame clones, with some not included. The sample has approximately 59,000 clones; around 93% are singletons. The CDR3 contains 15 residues. The germline gives CDR1 LNHDA, CDR2 SQIVND (reference sequence). J lost 3 bases, V lost 3 bases, and 8 bases had no gene match. The material was peripheral blood mononuclear cells (PBMCs), obtained before the second cycle of nivolumab. This clonotype was sampled from a human donor with classical Hodgkin lymphoma. The chain is built from TRBV19 and TRBJ2-7; 7 nucleotides align to TRBD1. In DNA form, the CDR3 reads TGTGCCAGTAGTATGTCTTTGGGACAGTACTACGAGCAGTACTTC. Its protein is CASSMSLGQYYEQYF.